This T cell receptor (beta chain) originates from a study of blood T cell repertoires in COVID-19. The table came from immunoSEQ multiplex PCR; TCRdb's copy has only in-frame clones and leaves some out. The sample includes roughly 250,000 clones, under 95% seen only once; the top ten take 2.3%. This clone was picked up a small number of times. Germline V gives CDR1 SNHLY, CDR2 FYNNEI. This CDR3 has 15 amino acids. Unmatched junction bases numbered 10, after V lost 6 bases and J lost 4 bases. V gene TRBV2 combines with J gene TRBJ2-3; 7 nucleotides line up with TRBD2. Sequencing was performed on PBMCs or T cells enriched from blood (not recorded which). The TCR was taken from a woman in her thirties or forties with acute COVID-19. The CDR3 region is CASSLLGGGADTQYF. In DNA form, the CDR3 reads TGTGCCAGCAGCCTCCTAGGCGGGGGTGCAGATACGCAGTATTTT.